What follows are 6 T cell receptor beta chains derived from one specimen sequenced in a study of T cells in Graves' hyperthyroidism and ophthalmopathy. The investigators amplified TCR beta CDR3 regions from RNA transcripts. The HTBI primer set drove a first-round RT-PCR of the TCR CDR3. From the multiplex PCR reads, TCRdb called clonotypes with MiXCR, one entry per CDR3 protein. The data hold roughly 360,000 distinct CDR3 sequences, with about 13% observed a single time. The specimen sequenced was blood. The receptors come from a man younger than 40 with Graves' hyperthyroidism that later progressed to Graves' ophthalmopathy.

This clonotype was observed many times. This rearrangement joins TRBV12-3 or TRBV12-4 to TRBJ1-1; D possibly corresponds to TRBD1 (5 bases). The CDR3 has 14 amino acids. Trimming shortened V by 2 bases and J by 5 bases, and 12 bases separated the two germline ends. CDR3 sequence: CASSLSQGGTEAFF. Here the CDR3 DNA reads TGTGCCAGCAGTTTAAGCCAGGGTGGAACTGAAGCTTTCTTT.

This clonotype was observed at least ten times. The chain is built from TRBV20-1 and TRBJ2-3; 14 bases are a match to TRBD2. This CDR3 has 17 residues. The germline V gene encodes CDR1 DFQATT and CDR2 SNEGSKA (reference sequence). Unmatched junction bases numbered 7, after V lost 2 bases and J lost 3 bases. CDR3 DNA sequence: TGCAGTGCTAGAAGACTAGCGGGGGGGCCAACTACAGATACGCAGTATTTT. This gives the protein CSARRLAGGPTTDTQYF.

CDR3 protein: CASSRGRANYGYTF. The DNA for the CDR3 is TGTGCCAGTTCCCGGGGCCGTGCTAACTATGGCTACACCTTC. The chain combines TRBV19 with TRBJ1-2; possible D gene TRBD1, 5 bases. CDR1 is LNHDA, CDR2 SQIVND, per germline (reference sequence). The CDR3 totals 14 residues. The V end was cut by 8 bases, the J end by 0 bases, with 13 bases between.

There are many counts of this clonotype. CDR3 coding DNA: TGTGCCAGCAGGATGGGGGGGAATGGCTACACCTTC. Its protein is CASRMGGNGYTF. This rearrangement joins TRBV2 to TRBJ1-2, with D possibly being TRBD1 (5 bases). The ends were cut back, 6 bases at V and 6 bases at J, with 11 bases in the middle. The CDR3 is 12 residues long. Germline loops: CDR1 SNHLY, CDR2 FYNNEI.

This clonotype occurred many times. This chain uses TRBV6-1 with TRBJ1-1; D is perhaps TRBD1 (5 bases). This CDR3 has 13 amino acids. Germline V lookup: CDR1 MNHNS, CDR2 SASEGT. V was trimmed by 3 bases and J by 1 base, leaving 6 bases between them. DNA of the CDR3: TGTGCCAGCAGTGAGGGGACGAACACTGAAGCTTTCTTT. It specifies CASSEGTNTEAFF.

Only a few counts were recorded for this clonotype. The chain recombines TRBV6-2 or TRBV6-3 with TRBJ1-5; 7 bases fit TRBD1. This CDR3 has 15 residues. The V gene end was trimmed by 4 bases and the J gene end by 3 bases; junction bases not matched to a gene: 6. CDR1 and CDR2 from the germline V gene are MNHEY and SVGEGT. CDR3 DNA: TGTGCCAGCAGTTTCCACGGGACAGTCAATCAGCCCCAGCATTTT. It codes for CASSFHGTVNQPQHF.